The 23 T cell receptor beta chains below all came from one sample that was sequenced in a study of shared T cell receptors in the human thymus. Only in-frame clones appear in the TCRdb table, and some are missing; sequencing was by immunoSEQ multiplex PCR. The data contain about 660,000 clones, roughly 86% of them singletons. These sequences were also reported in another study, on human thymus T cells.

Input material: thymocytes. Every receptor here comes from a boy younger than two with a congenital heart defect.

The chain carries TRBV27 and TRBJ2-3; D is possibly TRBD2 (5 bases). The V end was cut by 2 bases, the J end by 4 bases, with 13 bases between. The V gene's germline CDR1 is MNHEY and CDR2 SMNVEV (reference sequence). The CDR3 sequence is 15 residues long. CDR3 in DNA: TGTGCCAGCAGTTTAGTAGGGAGTGGTGCAGATACGCAGTATTTT. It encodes CASSLVGSGADTQYF.

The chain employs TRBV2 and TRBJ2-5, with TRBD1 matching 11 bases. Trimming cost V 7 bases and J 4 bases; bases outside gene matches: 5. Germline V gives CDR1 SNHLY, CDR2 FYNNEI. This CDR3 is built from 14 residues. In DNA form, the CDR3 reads TGTGCCAGCAAGGGACAGGGGGTCCCAGAGACCCAGTACTTC. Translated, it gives CASKGQGVPETQYF.

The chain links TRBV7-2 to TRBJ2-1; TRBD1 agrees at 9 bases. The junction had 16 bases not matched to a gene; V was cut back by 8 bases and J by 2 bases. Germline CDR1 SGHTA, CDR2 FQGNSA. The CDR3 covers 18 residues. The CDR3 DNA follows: TGTGCCAGCCTATACGTAGGGCCCCGGGACAGGGCCTACAATGAGCAGTTCTTC. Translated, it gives CASLYVGPRDRAYNEQFF.

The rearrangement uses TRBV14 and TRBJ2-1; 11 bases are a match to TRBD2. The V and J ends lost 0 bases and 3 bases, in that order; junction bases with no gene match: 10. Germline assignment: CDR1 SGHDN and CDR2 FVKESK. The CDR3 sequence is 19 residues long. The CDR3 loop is CASSQEIRLAGNHYNEQFF. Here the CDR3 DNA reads TGTGCCAGCAGCCAAGAAATTCGACTAGCGGGAAATCACTACAATGAGCAGTTCTTC.

DNA of the CDR3: TGCGCCAGCAGCCAGGGACAGGGGGCGGGCGAGCAGTACTTC. It is translated as CASSQGQGAGEQYF. The V gene is TRBV4-3, the J gene TRBJ2-7; 12 positions match TRBD1. This CDR3 has 14 residues. J was trimmed by 6 bases and V by 3 bases; bases with no gene match: 3. Germline CDR1 LGHNA, CDR2 YSLEER.

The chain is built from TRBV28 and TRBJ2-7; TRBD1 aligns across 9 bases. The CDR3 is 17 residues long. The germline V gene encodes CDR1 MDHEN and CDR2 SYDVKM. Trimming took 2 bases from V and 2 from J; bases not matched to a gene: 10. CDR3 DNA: TGTGCCAGCAGTTTAGTTAGGGGGACAGGGCGTACCTACGAGCAGTACTTC. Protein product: CASSLVRGTGRTYEQYF.

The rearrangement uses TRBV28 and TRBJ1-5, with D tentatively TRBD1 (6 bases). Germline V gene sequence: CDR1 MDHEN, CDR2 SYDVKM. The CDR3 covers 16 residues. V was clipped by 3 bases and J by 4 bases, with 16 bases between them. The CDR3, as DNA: TGTGCCAGCAGTTTTGCCCGAACAGGGATAAATCAGCCCCAGCATTTT. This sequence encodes CASSFARTGINQPQHF.

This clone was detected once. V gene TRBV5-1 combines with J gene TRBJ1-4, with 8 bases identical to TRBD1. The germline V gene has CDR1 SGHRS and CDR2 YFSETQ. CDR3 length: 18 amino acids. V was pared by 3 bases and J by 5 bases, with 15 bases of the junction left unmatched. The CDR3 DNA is TGCGCCAGCAGCTCTATTCCGGGACAGGCCGTAATCAATGAAAAACTGTTTTTT. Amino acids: CASSSIPGQAVINEKLFF.

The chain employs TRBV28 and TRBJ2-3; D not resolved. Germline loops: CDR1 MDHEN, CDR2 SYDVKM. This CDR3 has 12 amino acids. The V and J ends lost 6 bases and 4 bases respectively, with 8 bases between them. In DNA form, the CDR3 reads TGTGCCAGCAGAAGAGGATCAGATACGCAGTATTTT. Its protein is CASRRGSDTQYF.

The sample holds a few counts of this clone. The CDR3 region is CSVGNLAGRRNEQFF. The CDR3 DNA reads as TGCAGCGTTGGGAATCTAGCGGGAAGGAGAAATGAGCAGTTCTTC. V and J are TRBV29-1 and TRBJ2-1, with TRBD2 identical over 9 bases. The trim removed 4 bases at V and 7 bases at J, leaving 11 bases unmatched. Germline loops: CDR1 SQVTM, CDR2 ANQGSEA. CDR3 length: 15 amino acids.

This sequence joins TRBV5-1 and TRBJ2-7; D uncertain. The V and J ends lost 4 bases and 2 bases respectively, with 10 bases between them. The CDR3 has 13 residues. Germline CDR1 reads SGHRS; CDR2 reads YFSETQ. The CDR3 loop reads CASSIDIAYEQYF. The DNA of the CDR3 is TGCGCCAGCAGCATTGACATTGCCTACGAGCAGTACTTC.

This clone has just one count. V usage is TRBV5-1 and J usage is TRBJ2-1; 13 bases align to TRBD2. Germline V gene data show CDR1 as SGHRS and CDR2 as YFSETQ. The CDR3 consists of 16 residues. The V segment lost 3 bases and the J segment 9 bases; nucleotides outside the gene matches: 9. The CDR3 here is CASSSLLAGGPLEQFF. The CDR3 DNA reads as TGCGCCAGCAGCTCCTTACTAGCGGGAGGGCCACTTGAGCAGTTCTTC.

In nucleotides, the CDR3 is TGTGCCAGCAGTTCAGGGGCAGGGGTTTCTGAAAAACTGTTTTTT. It encodes CASSSGAGVSEKLFF. The chain links TRBV27 to TRBJ1-4; D is possibly TRBD1 (6 bases). V lost 4 bases and J 7 bases, leaving 16 bases between the germline ends. Germline-derived CDR1 and CDR2 are MNHEY and SMNVEV (reference sequence). CDR3 length: 15 residues.

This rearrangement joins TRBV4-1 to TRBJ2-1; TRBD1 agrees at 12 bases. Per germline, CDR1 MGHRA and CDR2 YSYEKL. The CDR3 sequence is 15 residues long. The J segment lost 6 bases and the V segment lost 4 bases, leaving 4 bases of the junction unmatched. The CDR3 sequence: CASSPGQGAPNEQFF. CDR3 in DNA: TGCGCCAGCAGCCCGGGACAGGGGGCCCCCAATGAGCAGTTCTTC.

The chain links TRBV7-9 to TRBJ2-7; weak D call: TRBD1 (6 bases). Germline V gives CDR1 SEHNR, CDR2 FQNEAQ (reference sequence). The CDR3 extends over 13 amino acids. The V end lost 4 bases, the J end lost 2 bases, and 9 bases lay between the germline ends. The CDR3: CASSSTGAYEQYF. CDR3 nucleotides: TGTGCCAGCAGCTCGACAGGCGCCTACGAGCAGTACTTC. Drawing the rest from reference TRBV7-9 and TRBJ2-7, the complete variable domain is DTGVSQNPRHKITKRGQNVTFRCDPISEHNRLYWYRQTLGQGPEFLTYFQNEAQLEKSRLLSDRFSAERPKGSFSTLEIQRTEQGDSAMYLCASSSTGAYEQYFGPGTRLTVT.

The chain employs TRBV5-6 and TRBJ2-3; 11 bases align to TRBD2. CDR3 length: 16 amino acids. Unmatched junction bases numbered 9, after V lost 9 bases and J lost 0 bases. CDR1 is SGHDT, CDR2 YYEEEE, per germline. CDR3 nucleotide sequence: TGTGCCACCGGGACTAGCGGTATCGCTAGCACAGATACGCAGTATTTT. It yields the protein CATGTSGIASTDTQYF.

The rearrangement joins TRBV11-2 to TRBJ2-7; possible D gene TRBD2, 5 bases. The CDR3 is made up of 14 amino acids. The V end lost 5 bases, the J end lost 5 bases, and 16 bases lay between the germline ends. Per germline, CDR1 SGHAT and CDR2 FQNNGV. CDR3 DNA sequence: TGTGCCAGCAGCCACGGGGTTAGGTTCCACGAGCAGTACTTC. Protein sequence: CASSHGVRFHEQYF.

CDR3 nucleotides: TGTGCCAGTATTCCTCGGGCGGGGGATCAGCCCCAGCATTTT. Amino acid sequence: CASIPRAGDQPQHF. The rearrangement uses TRBV19 and TRBJ1-5, with D tentatively TRBD1 (5 bases). Trimming removed 7 bases at V and 5 bases at J, with 15 bases between. CDR3 length: 14 amino acids. CDR1 is LNHDA, CDR2 SQIVND, per germline (reference sequence).

CDR3 loop: CATSRLLNHPRLAGTVKNIQYF. As DNA, the CDR3 is TGTGCCACCAGCAGATTGCTAAACCACCCCCGACTAGCGGGAACCGTCAAAAACATTCAGTACTTC. The genes are TRBV15 and TRBJ2-4, with 11 bases lining up with TRBD2. CDR3 length equals 22 residues. Trimming removed 2 bases from V and 3 bases from J; junction bases left unmatched: 21. Germline V gene sequence: CDR1 LNHNV, CDR2 YYDKDF (reference sequence).

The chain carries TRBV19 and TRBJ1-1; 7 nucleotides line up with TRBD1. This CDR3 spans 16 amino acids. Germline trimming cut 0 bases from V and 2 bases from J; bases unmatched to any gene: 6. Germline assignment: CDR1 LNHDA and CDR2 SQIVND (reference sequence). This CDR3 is CASSIEVQGGNTEAFF. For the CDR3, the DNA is TGTGCCAGTAGTATAGAAGTCCAGGGGGGAAACACTGAAGCTTTCTTT.

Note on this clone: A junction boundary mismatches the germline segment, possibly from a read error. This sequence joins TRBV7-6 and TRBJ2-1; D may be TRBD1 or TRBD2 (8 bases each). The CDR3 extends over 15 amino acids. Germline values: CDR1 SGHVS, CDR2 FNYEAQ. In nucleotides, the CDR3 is TGTGCCAGCAGCGTAGCGGGGACAGGTTACAATGAGCAGTTCTTC. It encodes CASSVAGTGYNEQFF. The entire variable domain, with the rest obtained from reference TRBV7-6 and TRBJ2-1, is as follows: GAGVSQSPRYKVTKRGQDVALRCDPISGHVSLYWYRQALGQGPEFLTYFNYEAQQDKSGLPNDRFSAERPEGSISTLTIQRTEQRDSAMYRCASSVAGTGYNEQFFGPGTRLTVL.

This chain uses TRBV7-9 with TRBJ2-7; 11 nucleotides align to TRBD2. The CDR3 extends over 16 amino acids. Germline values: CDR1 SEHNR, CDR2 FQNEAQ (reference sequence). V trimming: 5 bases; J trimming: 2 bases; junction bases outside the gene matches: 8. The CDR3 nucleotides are TGTGCCAGCAGCACCCGGACTAGCGGGCCACCCTACGAGCAGTACTTC. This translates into CASSTRTSGPPYEQYF.

CDR3 protein: CASSLTSGDHEGTDTQYF. In nucleotides, the CDR3 is TGTGCCAGCAGCCTGACTAGCGGGGACCACGAGGGGACAGATACGCAGTATTTT. The rearrangement uses TRBV7-8 and TRBJ2-3, with 11 bases identical to TRBD2. The ends lost 5 bases at V and 3 bases at J; junction bases unmatched: 13. The CDR3 is 18 amino acids. In germline, CDR1 is SGHVS, CDR2 FQNEAQ.